The clone carrying this T cell receptor (beta chain) was counted between two and nine times. PCR was performed using 60 Vbeta and 13 Jbeta primers. Data came from immunoSEQ multiplex PCR; TCRdb stores just in-frame clones and leaves some out. The table lists around 110,000 clones, 50% to 70% of them singletons. This specimen comes from a study of cytomegalovirus exposure and HLA in healthy donors. The length of the CDR3 is 12 residues. Germline loops: CDR1 MGHRA, CDR2 YSYEKL. V lost 2 bases and J 7 bases, leaving 6 bases between the germline ends. This rearrangement joins TRBV4-1 to TRBJ2-1, with a possible D match to TRBD2 (6 bases). Sequenced sample: PBMCs. The receptor was derived from a middle-aged woman in good health and CMV-seropositive. The DNA of the CDR3 is TGCGCCAGCAGCCAACTAGCGAATGAGCAGTTCTTC. Protein sequence: CASSQLANEQFF.